This entry is about one T cell receptor (beta chain). The antigen is not known. Because it lacks the conserved phenylalanine or tryptophan at the end, this CDR3 is likely a read error. Time point described: newly diagnosed GD, antithyroid drugs for less than 3 months. Making the TCR library involved RNA that had been extracted from PBMCs. This entry comes from a study of regulatory T cells in long-lasting Graves disease. For the study at large: Newly diagnosed Graves' patients had under 3 months of antithyroid drugs.

Investigators prepared the TCR beta libraries by applying iRepertoire HTBI primers and Arm-PCR of CDR3 regions. Per the original data handling: About 62 TRBV and approximately 13 TRBJ segments were identified across samples. MiXCR was run by TCRdb on the multiplex PCR reads, yielding one entry per CDR3 protein. TCRdb, not the authors, supplied the V and J calls. The profile shows 300,000 to 450,000 distinct CDR3 sequences, roughly a sixth of them singletons. Unmatched junction bases numbered 8, after V lost 4 bases and J lost 5 bases. The length of the CDR3 is 15 residues. Germline loops: CDR1 SGHRS, CDR2 YFSETQ. General study points: Under persistent disease, TRBV28, TRBJ1-2 and TRBJ2-5 were used preferentially.

This TCR was recovered from a female donor with Graves disease. The J gene is TRBJ1-1, the V gene TRBV5-1, with 10 positions matching TRBD1. This sample comprised peripheral blood mononuclear cells (PBMCs), obtained at new diagnosis, from a patient treated with antithyroid drugs. The CDR3 loop reads CASSLDRGRGTEAFL. The CDR3 bases are TGCGCCAGCAGCCTCGACAGGGGGCGTGGGACTGAAGCTTTCCTT.